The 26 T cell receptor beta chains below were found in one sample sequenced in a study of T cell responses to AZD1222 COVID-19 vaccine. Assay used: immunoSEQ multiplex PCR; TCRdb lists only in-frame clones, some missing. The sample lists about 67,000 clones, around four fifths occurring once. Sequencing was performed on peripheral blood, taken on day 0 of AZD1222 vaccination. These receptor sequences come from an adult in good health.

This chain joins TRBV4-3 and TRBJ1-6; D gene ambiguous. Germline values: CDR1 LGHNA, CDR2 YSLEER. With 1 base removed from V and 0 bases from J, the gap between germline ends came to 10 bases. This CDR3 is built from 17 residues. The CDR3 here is CASSQGVSSSYNSPLHF. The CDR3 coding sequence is TGCGCCAGCAGCCAAGGGGTCAGCAGCTCCTATAATTCACCCCTCCACTTT.

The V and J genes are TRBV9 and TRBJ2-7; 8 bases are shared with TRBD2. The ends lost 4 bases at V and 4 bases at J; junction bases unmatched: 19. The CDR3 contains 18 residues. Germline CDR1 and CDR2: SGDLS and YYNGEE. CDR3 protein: CASSHSRAPGLGIYEQYF. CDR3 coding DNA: TGTGCCAGCAGCCATTCCAGGGCACCGGGACTAGGGATTTACGAGCAGTACTTC.

DNA for the CDR3: TGTGCCAGCAGCTTAGCACGCGAGGGGGGAGGTCACTACGAGCAGTACTTC. Translating gives CASSLAREGGGHYEQYF. This sequence joins TRBV7-3 and TRBJ2-7, with D perhaps TRBD1 or TRBD2 (6 bases each). With 2 bases removed from V and 3 bases from J, the gap between germline ends came to 20 bases. The V gene's germline CDR1 is SGHTA and CDR2 FQGTGA. CDR3 length: 17 amino acids. The full variable domain, completed using reference TRBV7-3 and TRBJ2-7, is GAGVSQTPSNKVTEKGKYVELRCDPISGHTALYWYRQSLGQGPEFLIYFQGTGAADDSGLPNDRFFAVRPEGSVSTLKIQRTERGDSAVYLCASSLAREGGGHYEQYFGPGTRLTVT.

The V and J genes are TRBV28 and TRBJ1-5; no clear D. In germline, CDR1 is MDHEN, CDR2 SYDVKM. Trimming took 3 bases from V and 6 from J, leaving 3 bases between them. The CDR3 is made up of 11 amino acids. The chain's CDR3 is CASSFTQPQHF. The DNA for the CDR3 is TGTGCCAGCAGTTTTACTCAGCCCCAGCATTTT.

CDR3 sequence reads: CASIDRAAYEQYF. CDR3 coding DNA: TGTGCCAGCATCGACCGGGCCGCCTACGAGCAGTACTTC. The chain links TRBV11-2 to TRBJ2-7; D unclear. Trimming shortened V by 7 bases and J by 2 bases, and 12 bases separated the two germline ends. The CDR3 length is 13 residues. Germline V gene data show CDR1 as SGHAT and CDR2 as FQNNGV. Looking up the rest from reference TRBV11-2 and TRBJ2-7 gives the full variable domain: EAGVAQSPRYKIIEKRQSVAFWCNPISGHATLYWYQQILGQGPKLLIQFQNNGVVDDSQLPKDRFSAERLKGVDSTLKIQPAKLEDSAVYLCASIDRAAYEQYFGPGTRLTVT.

The CDR3 reads CASTNWSNNEKLFF. CDR3 DNA sequence: TGTGCCAGCACGAACTGGTCGAATAACGAAAAACTGTTTTTT. The chain combines TRBV6-5 with TRBJ1-4; D uncertain. This CDR3 comprises 14 residues. Trimming pared 7 bases from V and 8 bases from J, leaving 17 bases between. Germline loops: CDR1 MNHEY, CDR2 SVGAGI.

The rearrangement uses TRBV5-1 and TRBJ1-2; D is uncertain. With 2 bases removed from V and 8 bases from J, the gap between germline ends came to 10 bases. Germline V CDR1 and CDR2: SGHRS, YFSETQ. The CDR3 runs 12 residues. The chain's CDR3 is CASSFNAPGYTF. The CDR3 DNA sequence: TGCGCCAGCAGCTTCAACGCTCCAGGCTACACCTTC.

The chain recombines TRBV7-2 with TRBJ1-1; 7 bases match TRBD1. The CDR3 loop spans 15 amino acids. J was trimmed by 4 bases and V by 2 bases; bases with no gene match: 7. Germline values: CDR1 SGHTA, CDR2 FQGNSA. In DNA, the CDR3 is TGTGCCAGCAGCTTAAAGACAGGGAAGGGCACTGAAGCTTTCTTT. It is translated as CASSLKTGKGTEAFF.

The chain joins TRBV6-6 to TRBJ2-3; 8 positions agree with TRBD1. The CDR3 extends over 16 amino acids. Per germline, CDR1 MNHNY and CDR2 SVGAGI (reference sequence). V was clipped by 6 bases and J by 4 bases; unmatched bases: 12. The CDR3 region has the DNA TGTGCCAGCAGCCCAGGGTCCGGGGGACAGGCAGATACGCAGTATTTT. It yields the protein CASSPGSGGQADTQYF.

The CDR3 nucleotides are TGTGCCAGCAGTGGGCCCAGGGAATCTAACACTGAAGCTTTCTTT. As protein: CASSGPRESNTEAFF. This rearrangement joins TRBV2 to TRBJ1-1; D may be TRBD1 (5 bases). V lost 4 bases, J lost 2 bases, and 14 bases lay in between. The CDR3 has 15 amino acids. CDR1 and CDR2 (germline): SNHLY, FYNNEI.

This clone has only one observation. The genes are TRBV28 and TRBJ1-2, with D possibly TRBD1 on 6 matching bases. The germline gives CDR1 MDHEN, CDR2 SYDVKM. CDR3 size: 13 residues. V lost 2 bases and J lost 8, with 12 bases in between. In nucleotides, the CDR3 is TGTGCCAGCAGTTTAACCAGGGGAGGAGGCTACACCTTC. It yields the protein CASSLTRGGGYTF.

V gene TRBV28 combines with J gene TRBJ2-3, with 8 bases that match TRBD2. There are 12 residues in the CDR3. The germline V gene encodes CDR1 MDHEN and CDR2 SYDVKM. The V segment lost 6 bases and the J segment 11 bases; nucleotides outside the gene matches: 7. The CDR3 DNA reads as TGTGCCAGCAGCCTAACTAGCGGAGAGCAGTATTTT. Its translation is CASSLTSGEQYF. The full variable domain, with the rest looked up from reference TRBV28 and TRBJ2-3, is DVKVTQSSRYLVKRTGEKVFLECVQDMDHENMFWYRQDPGLGLRLIYFSYDVKMKEKGDIPEGYSVSREKKERFSLILESASTNQTSMYLCASSLTSGEQYFGPGTRLTVL.

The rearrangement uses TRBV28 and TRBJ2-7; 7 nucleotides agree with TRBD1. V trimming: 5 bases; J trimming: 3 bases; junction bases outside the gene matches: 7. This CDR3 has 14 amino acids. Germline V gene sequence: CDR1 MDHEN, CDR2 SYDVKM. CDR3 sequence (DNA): TGTGCCAGCAGTCTAACCGGGACAGACTACGAGCAGTACTTC. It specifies CASSLTGTDYEQYF.

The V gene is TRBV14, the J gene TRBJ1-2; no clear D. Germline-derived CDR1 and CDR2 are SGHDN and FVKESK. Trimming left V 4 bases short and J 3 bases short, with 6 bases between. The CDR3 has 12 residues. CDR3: CASSPDYYGYTF. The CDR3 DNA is TGTGCCAGCAGCCCAGACTACTATGGCTACACCTTC.

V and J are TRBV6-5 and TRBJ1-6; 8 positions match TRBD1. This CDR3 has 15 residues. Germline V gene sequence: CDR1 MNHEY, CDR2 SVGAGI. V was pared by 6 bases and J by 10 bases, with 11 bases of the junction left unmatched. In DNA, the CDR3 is TGTGCCAGCAGATCGCAGAGGACAGGGTGGTCACCCCTCCACTTT. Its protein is CASRSQRTGWSPLHF.

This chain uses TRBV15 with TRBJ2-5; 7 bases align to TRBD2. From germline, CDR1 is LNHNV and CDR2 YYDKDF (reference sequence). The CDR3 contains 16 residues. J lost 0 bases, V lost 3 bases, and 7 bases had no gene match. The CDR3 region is CATSSWGGQYQETQYF. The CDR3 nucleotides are TGTGCCACCAGCAGTTGGGGAGGGCAGTACCAAGAGACCCAGTACTTC.

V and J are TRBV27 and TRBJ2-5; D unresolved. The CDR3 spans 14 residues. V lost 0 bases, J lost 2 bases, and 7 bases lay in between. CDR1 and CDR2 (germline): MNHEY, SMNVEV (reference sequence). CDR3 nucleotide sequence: TGTGCCAGCAGTTTATCGTACACGCAAGAGACCCAGTACTTC. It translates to CASSLSYTQETQYF.

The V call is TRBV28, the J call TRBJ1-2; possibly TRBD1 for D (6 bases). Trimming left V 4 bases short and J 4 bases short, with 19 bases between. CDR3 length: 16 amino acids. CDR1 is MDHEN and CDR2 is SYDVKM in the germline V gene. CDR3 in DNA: TGTGCCAGCAGTTCCACCGGGGCAGGGGTCGGCTATGGCTACACCTTC. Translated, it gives CASSSTGAGVGYGYTF.

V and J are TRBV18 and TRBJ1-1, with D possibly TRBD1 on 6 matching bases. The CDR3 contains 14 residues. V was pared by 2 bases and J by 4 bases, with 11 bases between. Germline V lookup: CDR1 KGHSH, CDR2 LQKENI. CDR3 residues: CASSPAGVGTEAFF. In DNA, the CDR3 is TGTGCCAGCTCACCAGCAGGGGTTGGCACTGAAGCTTTCTTT.

The DNA of the CDR3 is TGTGCCTGGAGTGTATGGTTGACAGGGGGTTCCTACAATGAGCAGTTCTTC. It is translated as CAWSVWLTGGSYNEQFF. The chain couples TRBV30 to TRBJ2-1; 9 positions agree with TRBD1. Germline CDR1 reads GTSNPN; CDR2 reads SVGIG (reference sequence). Trimming removed 0 bases from V and 1 base from J; junction bases left unmatched: 7. The CDR3 is 17 amino acids.

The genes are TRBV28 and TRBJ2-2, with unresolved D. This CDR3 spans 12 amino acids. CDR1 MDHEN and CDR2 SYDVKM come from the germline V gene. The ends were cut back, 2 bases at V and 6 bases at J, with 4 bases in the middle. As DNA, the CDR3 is TGTGCCAGCAGTTTAGTGTCCGGGGAGCTGTTTTTT. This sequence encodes CASSLVSGELFF. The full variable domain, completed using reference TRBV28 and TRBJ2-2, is DVKVTQSSRYLVKRTGEKVFLECVQDMDHENMFWYRQDPGLGLRLIYFSYDVKMKEKGDIPEGYSVSREKKERFSLILESASTNQTSMYLCASSLVSGELFFGEGSRLTVL.

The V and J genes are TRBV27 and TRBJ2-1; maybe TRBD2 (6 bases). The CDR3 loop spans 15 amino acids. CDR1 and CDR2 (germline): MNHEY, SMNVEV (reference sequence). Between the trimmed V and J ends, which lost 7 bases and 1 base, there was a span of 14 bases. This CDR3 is CASIGMAGSYNEQFF. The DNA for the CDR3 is TGTGCCAGCATCGGGATGGCGGGATCCTACAATGAGCAGTTCTTC.

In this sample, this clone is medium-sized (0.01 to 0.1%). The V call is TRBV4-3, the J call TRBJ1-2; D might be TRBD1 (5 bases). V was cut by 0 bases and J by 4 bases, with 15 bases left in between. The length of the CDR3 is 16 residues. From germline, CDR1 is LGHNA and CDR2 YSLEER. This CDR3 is CASSQDIRGNSYGYTF. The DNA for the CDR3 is TGCGCCAGCAGCCAAGATATCCGGGGGAACTCCTATGGCTACACCTTC.

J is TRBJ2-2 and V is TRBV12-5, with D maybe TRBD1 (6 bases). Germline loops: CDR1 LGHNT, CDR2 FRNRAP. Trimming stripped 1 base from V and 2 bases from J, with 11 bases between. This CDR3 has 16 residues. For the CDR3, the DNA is TGTGCTAGTGGTTTGGGGGACACAGGAAACACCGGGGAGCTGTTTTTT. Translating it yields CASGLGDTGNTGELFF.

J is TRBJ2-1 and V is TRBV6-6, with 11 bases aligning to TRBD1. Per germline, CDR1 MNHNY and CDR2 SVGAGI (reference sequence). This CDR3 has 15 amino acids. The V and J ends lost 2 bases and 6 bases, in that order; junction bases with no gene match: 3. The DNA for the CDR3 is TGTGCCAGCAGTTACGAAGGACAGGGGGCCAATGAGCAGTTCTTC. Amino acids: CASSYEGQGANEQFF.

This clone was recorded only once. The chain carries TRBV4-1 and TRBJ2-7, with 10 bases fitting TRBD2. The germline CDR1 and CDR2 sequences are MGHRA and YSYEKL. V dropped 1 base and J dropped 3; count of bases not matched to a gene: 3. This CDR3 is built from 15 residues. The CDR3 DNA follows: TGCGCCAGCAGCCAAGCAACTAGCGGGGACTACGAGCAGTACTTC. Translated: CASSQATSGDYEQYF.